This T cell receptor (beta chain) stems from a study of graft-versus-host responses after intestinal transplantation. Study-level information: In this cohort, recipients had multivisceral, liver-intestinal, or isolated intestinal transplants. Anti-thymocyte globulin was used for induction in all recipients, who then took tacrolimus and steroids for approximately three years. Study-wide points: Investigators detected GvH clones in recipient marrow, with some emerging earlier in ileum or blood. Within the allografts of patients who had graft-donor T cell macrochimerism, graft-versus-host to host-versus-graft clonal ratios were high.

As concerns this clone: Its antigen is currently unknown.

Profiling relied on immunoSEQ multiplex PCR, and the TCRdb table lists in-frame clones only, not all of them. The sample shows 45,000 to 60,000 clones, 92% of them seen only once. The material sequenced was unstimulated CD4+ T cells sorted from spleen or lymph node cells, taken before transplant. The receptor was isolated from a human donor who was the organ donor for an intestinal transplant.

The CDR3 DNA follows: TGTGCCAGCAGTAACCCCCCCCAGGGGTCCGAGCAGTACTTC. Its translation is CASSNPPQGSEQYF. This chain links TRBV6-6 with TRBJ2-7, with D perhaps TRBD1 (6 bases). CDR1 MNHNY and CDR2 SVGAGI come from the germline V gene (reference sequence). The CDR3 is made up of 14 amino acids. V was trimmed by 5 bases and J by 6 bases, leaving 17 bases between them.